Listed below are T cell receptor beta chains from one sample, sequenced in a study of CD8 T cells in ankylosing spondylitis. TCRdb analysed the 5' RACE reads with MiXCR anew, one entry per CDR3 protein. The table shows some 120,000 distinct CDR3 sequences, with around 7% occurring only once. The sample comprised blood, either unsorted or a sorted T cell fraction (not recorded which). All receptors come from a male donor with ankylosing spondylitis or in good health (not recorded which). Both conserved end residues are part of each CDR3. A D gene is named only where the DNA matches it firmly. Part of the rows lack a size; the others show once, few, many or a class for expanded clones.

J gene	V gene	clone size	D gene	CDR3 protein	CDR3 DNA
TRBJ1-2	TRBV20-1	many	NA	CSAHTYGYTF	TGCAGTGCCCACACCTATGGCTACACCTTC
TRBJ2-3	TRBV12-3/TRBV12-4	many	TRBD2	CASSWSSGVTDTQYF	TGTGCCAGCAGTTGGTCTAGCGGGGTGACAGATACGCAGTATTTT
TRBJ2-3	TRBV7-3	many	TRBD2	CASGTSDSLGSTDTQYF	TGTGCCAGCGGGACTAGCGACTCCCTGGGGAGCACAGATACGCAGTATTTT
TRBJ2-5	TRBV5-1	many	NA	CASSLTPYQETQYF	TGTGCCAGCAGTTTGACACCGTACCAAGAGACCCAGTACTTC
TRBJ2-2	TRBV28	many	NA	CASSYLLASGELFF	TGTGCCAGCAGTTATTTGCTAGCGTCCGGGGAGCTGTTTTTT
TRBJ2-6	TRBV2	many	NA	CASSSSGANVLTF	TGTGCCAGCAGTTCGTCTGGGGCCAACGTCCTGACTTTC
TRBJ1-2	TRBV7-9	many	NA	CASSATSAIYGYTF	TGTGCCAGCAGCGCCACCAGTGCGATCTATGGCTACACCTTC
TRBJ2-1	TRBV5-1	many	NA	CASSLAGSSGNNEQFF	TGCGCCAGCAGCTTGGCCGGTAGCTCGGGTAACAATGAGCAGTTCTTC
TRBJ2-7	TRBV15	NA	TRBD1	CATSRDSAYEQYF	TGTGCCACCAGCCGGGACAGTGCCTACGAGCAGTACTTC
TRBJ2-7	TRBV29-1	many	NA	CSAHSGGENYEQYF	TGCAGCGCCCATAGTGGCGGGGAGAATTACGAGCAGTACTTC
TRBJ2-7	TRBV12-5	once	TRBD2	CASGPLSGLPYEQYF	TGTGCTAGTGGCCCTCTTAGCGGGCTGCCCTACGAGCAGTACTTC
TRBJ2-1	TRBV20-1	many	TRBD2	CSARDSGTRGHNEQFF	TGCAGTGCGAGGGATAGCGGGACTCGGGGACACAATGAGCAGTTCTTC
TRBJ2-3	TRBV7-2	many	NA	CASSPGLQSTDTQYF	TGTGCCAGCAGCCCTGGACTACAAAGCACAGATACGCAGTATTTT
TRBJ1-5	TRBV19	many	NA	CASSIVSARLGHNQPQHF	TGTGCCAGTAGTATAGTGTCGGCAAGGTTGGGGCACAATCAGCCCCAGCATTTT
TRBJ1-1	TRBV20-1	many	TRBD1	CSASDRPTEAFF	TGCAGTGCTTCGGACAGGCCTACTGAAGCTTTCTTT
TRBJ1-2	TRBV28	many	NA	CASSPRNYGYTF	TGTGCCAGCAGTCCACGGAACTATGGCTACACCTTC
TRBJ2-2	TRBV12-3/TRBV12-4	few	NA	CASSPIFDYTNTGELFF	TGTGCCAGCAGCCCCATATTTGACTACACGAACACCGGGGAGCTGTTTTTT
TRBJ1-3	TRBV12-3/TRBV12-4	NA	NA	CATVGDPSGNTIYF	TGTGCCACCGTGGGGGATCCCTCTGGAAACACCATATATTTT
TRBJ2-3	TRBV12-3/TRBV12-4	many	TRBD1	CASSPRGTGGTDTQYF	TGTGCCAGCAGCCCGCGCGGGACAGGGGGCACAGATACGCAGTATTTT
TRBJ1-1	TRBV20-1	many	NA	CSAYVPNTEAFF	TGCAGTGCCTACGTACCGAACACTGAAGCTTTCTTT
TRBJ2-2	TRBV6-5	many	TRBD2	CASSYSSGGITGELFF	TGTGCCAGCAGTTACTCTAGCGGGGGAATCACCGGGGAGCTGTTTTTT